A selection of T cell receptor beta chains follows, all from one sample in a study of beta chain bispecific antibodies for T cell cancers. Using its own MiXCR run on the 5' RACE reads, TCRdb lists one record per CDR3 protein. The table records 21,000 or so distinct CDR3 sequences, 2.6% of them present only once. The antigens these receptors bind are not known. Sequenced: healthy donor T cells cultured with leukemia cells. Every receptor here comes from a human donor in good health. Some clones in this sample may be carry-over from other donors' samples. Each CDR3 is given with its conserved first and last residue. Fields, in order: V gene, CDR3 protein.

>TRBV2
CASSEARDSPTDTQYF
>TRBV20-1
CSAKSGGAGVKTQYF
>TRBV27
CASSYIGTQETQYF
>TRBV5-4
CASSLGDDYTF
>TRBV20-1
CSARDVQVAGTQYF
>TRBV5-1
CASSLVGNREQYF
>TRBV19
CASSTGPTYEQYF
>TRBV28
CASSLCPSYRLGYF
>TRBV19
CASSPTDRSEQYF
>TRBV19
CASSITSTAYGYTF
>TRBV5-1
CASSSTGNDWATNEKLFF
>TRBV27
CASRGQGNQPQHF
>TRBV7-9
CASSSRGQGFYNEQFF
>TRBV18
CASSPDGELFF
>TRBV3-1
CASSQGGSSQPQHF
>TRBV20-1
CSARDPTGWEGEAFF
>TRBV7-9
CASSGGATQYF
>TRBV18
CASSPAAGGNEQFF
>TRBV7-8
CASSLALSGREHGYTF
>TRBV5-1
CASSLQGQGGTDTQYF
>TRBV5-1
CASSAGQTVNGYTF
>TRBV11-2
CASSPQRTGVTEAFF
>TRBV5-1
CASSLDGGSYEQYF